These 18 T cell receptor beta chains came from one sample sequenced in a study of blood T cell repertoires in COVID-19 (dated by TCRdb to 2020 to 2022). Preparation of the library involved the immunoSEQ multiplex PCR assay. The immuneACCESS repertoire file appears here via TCRdb, limited to in-frame rearrangements. These files lack a portion of the clones; in checked studies, under half of the deficit traces to unresolved V genes, and the cause of the others is not known. The sample includes around 620,000 clones, with 90% observed a single time. Roughly 0.25% of the sample is taken by the ten largest. Sequenced: peripheral blood. The origin of the receptors is a woman between 18 and 29 years old with acute or convalescent COVID-19.

This chain uses TRBV11-1 with TRBJ1-2; 8 bases align to TRBD1. This CDR3 contains 14 residues. V lost 6 bases, J lost 7 bases, and 10 bases stayed unmatched. Germline values: CDR1 SGHAT, CDR2 FQDESV (reference sequence). In DNA, the CDR3 is TGTGCCAGCAGTGAAACTGGACAGGGAGGTGGCTACACCTTC. Its translation: CASSETGQGGGYTF.

The rearrangement joins TRBV24-1 to TRBJ1-5; D remains ambiguous. Deletions cut 9 bases from V and 4 bases from J, with 18 bases between. The CDR3 covers 15 residues. CDR1 is KGHDR and CDR2 is SFDVKD in the germline V gene. CDR3 sequence (DNA): TGTGCCACCCAAGACACCGCATCACCAAATCAGCCCCAGCATTTT. This encodes CATQDTASPNQPQHF.

The V gene is TRBV20-1, the J gene TRBJ2-7; 7 nucleotides align to TRBD1. Germline CDR1 and CDR2: DFQATT and SNEGSKA (reference sequence). V was pared by 3 bases and J by 3 bases, with 8 bases of the junction left unmatched. The CDR3 loop spans 14 amino acids. The CDR3 DNA is TGCAGTGCTAGTACAGGGGTGCGATACTACGAGCAGTACTTC. Translation gives CSASTGVRYYEQYF.

The chain is built from TRBV2 and TRBJ1-1, with 8 bases fitting TRBD1. Germline assignment: CDR1 SNHLY and CDR2 FYNNEI. The CDR3 contains 14 residues. V shed 7 bases and J 1 base; nucleotides not matched to a gene: 5. CDR3 DNA sequence: TGTGCCAGCACCCCGGGGACAGGGAACACTGAAGCTTTCTTT. Its translation is CASTPGTGNTEAFF.

The rearrangement uses TRBV6-5 and TRBJ2-3, with a possible D match to TRBD2 (5 bases). Trimming pared 7 bases from V and 2 bases from J, leaving 13 bases between. The length of the CDR3 is 14 residues. CDR1 is MNHEY and CDR2 is SVGAGI in the germline V gene. The CDR3 region is CASTQGLATDTQYF. In DNA form, the CDR3 reads TGTGCCAGCACCCAAGGACTTGCCACAGATACGCAGTATTTT.

The genes are TRBV2 and TRBJ1-2, with unresolved D. Trimming pared 9 bases from V and 1 base from J, leaving 15 bases between. Germline assignment: CDR1 SNHLY and CDR2 FYNNEI. The CDR3 spans 14 residues. CDR3 nucleotides: TGTGCCAGTTTTAGTGCAGACTTTAACTATGGCTACACCTTC. Residues: CASFSADFNYGYTF.

The chain links TRBV19 to TRBJ1-2; TRBD1 agrees at 7 bases. Trimming took 6 bases from V and 6 from J; bases not matched to a gene: 10. The CDR3 totals 14 residues. Germline V gives CDR1 LNHDA, CDR2 SQIVND (reference sequence). CDR3 nucleotides: TGTGCCAGTAGCCAAGACAGGGTAGTGGATGGCTACACCTTC. As protein: CASSQDRVVDGYTF.

The chain couples TRBV23-1 to TRBJ1-5; D unclear. TRBV23-1 is given ORF status, its function remaining uncertain. The CDR3 totals 16 residues. Trimming shortened V by 0 bases and J by 5 bases, and 14 bases separated the two germline ends. The CDR3: CASSQSSHRRYQPQHF. CDR3 DNA: TGCGCCAGCAGTCAATCAAGCCACCGTCGGTATCAGCCCCAGCATTTT.

V usage is TRBV9 and J usage is TRBJ1-1; TRBD1 matches at 9 bases. The CDR3 loop spans 15 amino acids. V lost 0 bases to trimming and J lost 4 bases; unmatched junction nucleotides: 4. The germline V gene encodes CDR1 SGDLS and CDR2 YYNGEE. CDR3 region: CASSVGTGGLTEAFF. CDR3 DNA sequence: TGTGCCAGCAGCGTAGGAACAGGGGGCCTCACTGAAGCTTTCTTT.

The V gene is TRBV30, the J gene TRBJ1-5, with TRBD1 matching over 9 bases. This CDR3 spans 14 amino acids. Trimming at V came to 4 bases and at J to 1 base, leaving 2 bases not matched to a gene. Germline CDR1 and CDR2: GTSNPN and SVGIG (reference sequence). CDR3 coding DNA: TGTGCCTGGAAAGACAGGGGGAGCAATCAGCCCCAGCATTTT. Translating it yields CAWKDRGSNQPQHF.

J is TRBJ2-3 and V is TRBV7-6, with 15 positions matching TRBD2. V lost 5 bases and J lost 2; bases outside the gene matches: 11. Germline V gives CDR1 SGHVS, CDR2 FNYEAQ. The CDR3 totals 19 residues. The CDR3 reads CASSLVPGLAGGYTDTQYF. The DNA of the CDR3 is TGTGCCAGCAGCCTTGTCCCGGGACTAGCGGGGGGTTACACAGATACGCAGTATTTT.

This clone was found once. The V gene is TRBV29-1, the J gene TRBJ2-5; 9 bases are shared with TRBD1. Germline CDR1 SQVTM, CDR2 ANQGSEA. J gave up 4 bases and V 4 bases, and 10 bases lay outside the gene matches. The CDR3 is made up of 15 amino acids. The CDR3 loop reads CSVAPTGGRRETQYF. CDR3 in DNA: TGCAGCGTTGCCCCAACAGGGGGCAGGCGAGAGACCCAGTACTTC.

The sample holds a few counts of this clone. This chain uses TRBV5-1 with TRBJ1-1, with a possible D match to TRBD1 (5 bases). The CDR3 length is 15 residues. Germline CDR1 and CDR2: SGHRS and YFSETQ. With 4 bases removed from V and 2 bases from J, the gap between germline ends came to 15 bases. This CDR3 is CASSPLSTVNTEAFF. The CDR3 DNA reads TGCGCCAGCAGCCCCCTTTCGACAGTTAACACTGAAGCTTTCTTT.

The chain joins TRBV24-1 to TRBJ1-5; 8 bases map to TRBD1. The germline gives CDR1 KGHDR, CDR2 SFDVKD. The CDR3 sequence is 16 residues long. The junction had 4 bases not matched to a gene; V was cut back by 2 bases and J by 2 bases. CDR3 sequence (DNA): TGTGCCACCAGTGATTCGACAGGGGTTCGCAATCAGCCCCAGCATTTT. This encodes CATSDSTGVRNQPQHF.

The CDR3 spells CASSVTGRQDYGYTF. CDR3 nucleotide sequence: TGCGCCAGCAGCGTGACAGGGAGGCAGGACTATGGCTACACCTTC. The chain has TRBV5-1 and TRBJ1-2; TRBD1 agrees at 7 bases. This CDR3 comprises 15 residues. V shed 4 bases and J 3 bases; nucleotides not matched to a gene: 9. CDR1 is SGHRS and CDR2 is YFSETQ in the germline V gene.

The J gene is TRBJ1-1, the V gene TRBV7-8; D remains ambiguous. The V gene's germline CDR1 is SGHVS and CDR2 FQNEAQ. The CDR3 runs 16 residues. Trimming left V 2 bases short and J 2 bases short, with 15 bases between. CDR3 region: CASSLFGYFTNTEAFF. CDR3 DNA sequence: TGTGCCAGCAGCTTATTCGGGTATTTTACCAACACTGAAGCTTTCTTT.

The J gene is TRBJ1-3, the V gene TRBV14; perhaps TRBD1 as D (6 bases). The CDR3 spans 16 residues. CDR1 SGHDN and CDR2 FVKESK come from the germline V gene. V was trimmed by 2 bases and J by 2 bases, leaving 13 bases between them. The CDR3 bases are TGTGCCAGCAGCCAAATGACAGGACACCCTGGAAACACCATATATTTT. Protein sequence: CASSQMTGHPGNTIYF.

Turning to this clone: The sample contains more than one DNA sequence encoding this CDR3. This chain joins TRBV5-4 and TRBJ1-1, with 7 bases matching TRBD1. The CDR3 has 14 residues. V was pared by 2 bases and J by 0 bases, with 1 base of the junction left unmatched. Germline V gives CDR1 SGHNT, CDR2 YYREEE (reference sequence). Written as DNA, the CDR3 is TGTGCCAGCAGCTTAGGGGGCTTGAACACTGAAGCTTTCTTT. Protein: CASSLGGLNTEAFF.